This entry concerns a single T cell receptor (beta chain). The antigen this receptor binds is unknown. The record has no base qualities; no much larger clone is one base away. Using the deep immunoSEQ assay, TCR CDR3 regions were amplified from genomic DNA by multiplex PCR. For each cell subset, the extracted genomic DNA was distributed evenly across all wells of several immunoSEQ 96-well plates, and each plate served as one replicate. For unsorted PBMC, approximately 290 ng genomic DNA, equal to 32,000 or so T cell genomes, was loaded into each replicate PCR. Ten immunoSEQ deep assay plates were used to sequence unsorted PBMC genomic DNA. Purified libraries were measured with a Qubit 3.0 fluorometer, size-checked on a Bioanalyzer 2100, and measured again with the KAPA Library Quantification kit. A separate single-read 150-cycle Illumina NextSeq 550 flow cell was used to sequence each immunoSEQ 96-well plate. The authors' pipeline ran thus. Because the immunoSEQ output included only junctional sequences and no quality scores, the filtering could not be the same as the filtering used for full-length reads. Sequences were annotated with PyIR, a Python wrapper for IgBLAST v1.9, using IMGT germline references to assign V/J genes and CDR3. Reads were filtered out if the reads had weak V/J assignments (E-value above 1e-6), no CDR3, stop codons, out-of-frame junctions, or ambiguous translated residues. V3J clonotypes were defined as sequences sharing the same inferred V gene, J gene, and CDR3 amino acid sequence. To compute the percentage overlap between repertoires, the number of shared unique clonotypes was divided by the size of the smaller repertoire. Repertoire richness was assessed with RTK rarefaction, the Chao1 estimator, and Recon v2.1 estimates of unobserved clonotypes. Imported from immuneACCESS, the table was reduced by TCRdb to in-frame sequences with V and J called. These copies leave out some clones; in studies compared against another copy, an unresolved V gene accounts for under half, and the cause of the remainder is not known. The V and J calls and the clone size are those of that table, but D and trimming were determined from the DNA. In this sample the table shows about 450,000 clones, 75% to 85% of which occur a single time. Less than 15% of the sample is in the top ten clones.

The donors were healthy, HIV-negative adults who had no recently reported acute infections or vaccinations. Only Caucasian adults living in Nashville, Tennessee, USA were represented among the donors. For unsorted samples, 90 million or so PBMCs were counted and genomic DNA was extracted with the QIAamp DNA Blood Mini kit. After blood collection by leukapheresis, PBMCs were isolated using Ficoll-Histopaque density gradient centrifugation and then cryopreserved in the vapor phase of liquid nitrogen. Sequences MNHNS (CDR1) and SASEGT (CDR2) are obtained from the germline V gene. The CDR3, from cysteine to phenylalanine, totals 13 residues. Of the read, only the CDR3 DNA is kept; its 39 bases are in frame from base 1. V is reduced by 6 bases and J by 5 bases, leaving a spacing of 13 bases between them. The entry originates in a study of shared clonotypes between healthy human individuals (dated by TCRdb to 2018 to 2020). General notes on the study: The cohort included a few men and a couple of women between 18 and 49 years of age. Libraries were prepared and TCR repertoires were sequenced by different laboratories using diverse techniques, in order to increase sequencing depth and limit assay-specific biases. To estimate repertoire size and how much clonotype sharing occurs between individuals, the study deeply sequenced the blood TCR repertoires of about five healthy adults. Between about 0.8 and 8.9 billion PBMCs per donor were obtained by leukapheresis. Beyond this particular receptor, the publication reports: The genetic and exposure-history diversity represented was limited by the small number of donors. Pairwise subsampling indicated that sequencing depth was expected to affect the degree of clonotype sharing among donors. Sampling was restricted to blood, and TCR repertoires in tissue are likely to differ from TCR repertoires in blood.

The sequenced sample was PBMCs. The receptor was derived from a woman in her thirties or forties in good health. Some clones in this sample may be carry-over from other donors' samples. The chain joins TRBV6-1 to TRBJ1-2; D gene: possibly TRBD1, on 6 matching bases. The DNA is TGTGCCAGCAGCCCAGGGGCTGGGTATGGCTACACCTTC. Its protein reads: CASSPGAGYGYTF.